The 14 T cell receptor beta chains given below trace back to one sample, sequenced in a study of CD8 T cells in Susac syndrome. After extraction with the RNeasy kit, about 0.45 to 1 ug of the RNA was reverse transcribed using random hexamers. TCRdb re-called the immunoSEQ multiplex PCR reads with MiXCR, one entry per CDR3 protein. Of approximately 270,000 distinct CDR3 sequences listed, 80% to 95% were seen once; the top ten hold around 0.067%. The source material was CD4+ T cells from PBMCs. These receptors were collected from a human donor with multiple sclerosis.

The chain employs TRBV18 and TRBJ1-4; D not resolved. The CDR3 extends over 17 amino acids. The germline V gene encodes CDR1 KGHSH and CDR2 LQKENI. Trimming took 1 base from V and 0 from J, leaving 12 bases between them. The CDR3 sequence: CASSPLIGPATNEKLFF. The CDR3 nucleotides read TGTGCCAGCTCACCACTCATTGGACCGGCAACTAATGAAAAACTGTTTTTT.

The chain joins TRBV9 to TRBJ2-5, with 7 bases matching TRBD1. The germline V gene encodes CDR1 SGDLS and CDR2 YYNGEE. The CDR3 has 14 residues. Trimming removed 0 bases from V and 3 bases from J; junction bases left unmatched: 2. The CDR3 sequence: CASSVGQGEETQYF. Here the CDR3 DNA reads TGTGCCAGCAGCGTAGGTCAGGGGGAAGAGACCCAGTACTTC.

In this sample, this clonotype turned up once. The chain joins TRBV29-1 to TRBJ2-1, with 7 bases that match TRBD1. J gave up 6 bases and V 6 bases, and 5 bases lay outside the gene matches. Germline V gene lookup returns CDR1 SQVTM and CDR2 ANQGSEA. The CDR3 consists of 12 residues. In nucleotides, the CDR3 is TGCAGCGTACTCAGGGGGTTCAATGAGCAGTTCTTC. Encoded protein: CSVLRGFNEQFF.

The V and J genes are TRBV7-8 and TRBJ2-2; 13 bases align to TRBD2. This CDR3 has 16 amino acids. CDR1 and CDR2 (germline): SGHVS, FQNEAQ. Unmatched junction bases numbered 4, after V lost 2 bases and J lost 7 bases. CDR3 bases: TGTGCCAGCAGCTTATCATGGACTAGCGGGAGCGGGGAGCTGTTTTTT. It translates to CASSLSWTSGSGELFF.

This rearrangement joins TRBV6-2 or TRBV6-3 to TRBJ2-3; D gene uncertain. Germline V gene data show CDR1 as MNHEY and CDR2 as SVGEGT. The CDR3 spans 14 residues. The ends were cut back, 7 bases at V and 0 bases at J, with 11 bases in the middle. This chain's CDR3 is CASTPRTSTDTQYF. The CDR3 DNA is TGTGCCAGCACGCCAAGGACCAGCACAGATACGCAGTATTTT.

This clonotype appeared once. The rearrangement joins TRBV19 to TRBJ1-1; D ambiguous. CDR3 length equals 17 residues. The germline V gene has CDR1 LNHDA and CDR2 SQIVND (reference sequence). V lost 4 bases and J lost 0, with 18 bases in between. CDR3 residues: CASSKVSRVGVNTEAFF. The DNA for the CDR3 is TGTGCCAGTAGTAAAGTATCCCGGGTGGGAGTGAACACTGAAGCTTTCTTT.

The chain combines TRBV4-1 with TRBJ2-2, with a possible D match to TRBD1 (6 bases). Germline V lookup: CDR1 MGHRA, CDR2 YSYEKL. V was trimmed by 1 base and J by 6 bases, leaving 12 bases between them. The CDR3 spans 15 residues. The CDR3 DNA follows: TGCGCCAGCAGCCAAGCAGGGGTTAGGGCCGGGGAGCTGTTTTTT. Amino acids: CASSQAGVRAGELFF.

J is TRBJ2-1 and V is TRBV30; 10 nucleotides agree with TRBD1. The CDR3 contains 14 residues. The V gene end was trimmed by 4 bases and the J gene end by 7 bases; junction bases not matched to a gene: 7. Germline CDR1 is GTSNPN and CDR2 is SVGIG (reference sequence). This CDR3 is CAWTRDRGWNEQFF. CDR3 sequence (DNA): TGTGCCTGGACCCGGGACAGGGGCTGGAATGAGCAGTTCTTC.

The chain employs TRBV2 and TRBJ1-1; D gene unclear. The CDR3 covers 13 residues. Germline V CDR1 and CDR2: SNHLY, FYNNEI. V dropped 3 bases and J dropped 0 bases, with 5 bases sitting between them. This CDR3 is CASSDLMNTEAFF. The CDR3, as DNA: TGTGCCAGCAGTGATTTGATGAACACTGAAGCTTTCTTT. Full variable domain (remainder filled in from reference TRBV2 and TRBJ1-1): EPEVTQTPSHQVTQMGQEVILRCVPISNHLYFYWYRQILGQKVEFLVSFYNNEISEKSEIFDDQFSVERPDGSNFTLKIRSTKLEDSAMYFCASSDLMNTEAFFGQGTRLTVV.

CDR3 nucleotides: TGCAGCGTCCTCACCGGATACGAGCAGTACTTC. This encodes CSVLTGYEQYF. This sequence joins TRBV29-1 and TRBJ2-7; D unresolved. This CDR3 comprises 11 residues. Deletions cut 6 bases from V and 4 bases from J, with 10 bases between. Germline V gene lookup returns CDR1 SQVTM and CDR2 ANQGSEA.

This rearrangement joins TRBV4-1 to TRBJ2-1; D possibly uses TRBD1 or TRBD2 (7 bases each). The germline gives CDR1 MGHRA, CDR2 YSYEKL. V was pared by 3 bases and J by 6 bases, with 24 bases between. The CDR3 is 18 amino acids. CDR3 DNA sequence: TGCGCCAGCAGCCATTTCGGGGGGCGACAGGGCTACTTCAATGAGCAGTTCTTC. Its protein is CASSHFGGRQGYFNEQFF.

The rearrangement uses TRBV20-1 and TRBJ2-3; D is unclear. This CDR3 contains 13 residues. In germline, CDR1 is DFQATT, CDR2 SNEGSKA (reference sequence). The V end lost 2 bases, the J end lost 6 bases, and 12 bases lay between the germline ends. CDR3: CSARWVTGDTQYF. Written as DNA, the CDR3 is TGCAGTGCTAGATGGGTTACCGGGGATACGCAGTATTTT.

The gene calls are TRBV11-3 and TRBJ1-1, with 12 bases matching TRBD1. Germline values: CDR1 SGHNT, CDR2 YENEEA. The CDR3 is 17 amino acids. V shed 4 bases, J shed 7 bases, and the junction held 13 bases outside the gene matches. The CDR3 sequence: CASSSRPGQGAKSEAFF. CDR3 nucleotides: TGTGCCAGCAGCTCCCGACCGGGACAGGGGGCGAAGAGTGAAGCTTTCTTT.

The CDR3 DNA reads TGTGCCAGCAGCTCGTTCGGTACGCAGTATTTT. Its protein product is CASSSFGTQYF. V gene TRBV7-3 combines with J gene TRBJ2-3, with D hard to call. Per germline, CDR1 SGHTA and CDR2 FQGTGA. The CDR3 sequence is 11 residues long. The germline V and J ends were trimmed by 4 bases and 8 bases, with 7 bases remaining between them.